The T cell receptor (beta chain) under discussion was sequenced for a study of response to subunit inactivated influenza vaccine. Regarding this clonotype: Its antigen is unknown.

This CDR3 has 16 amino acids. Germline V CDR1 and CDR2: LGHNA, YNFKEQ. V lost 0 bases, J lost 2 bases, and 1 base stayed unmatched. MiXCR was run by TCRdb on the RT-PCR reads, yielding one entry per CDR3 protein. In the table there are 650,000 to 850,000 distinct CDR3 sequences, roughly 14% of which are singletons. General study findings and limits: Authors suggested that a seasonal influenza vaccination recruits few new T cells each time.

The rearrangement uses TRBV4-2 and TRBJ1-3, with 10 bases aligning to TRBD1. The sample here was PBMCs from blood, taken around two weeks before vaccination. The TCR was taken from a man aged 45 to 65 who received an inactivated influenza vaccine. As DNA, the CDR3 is TGTGCCAGCAGCCAAGAGGGACAGGGGACTGGAAACACCATATATTTT. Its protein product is CASSQEGQGTGNTIYF.